The table lists the clone carrying this T cell receptor (beta chain) with a count of one. Antigen specificity is unknown. The data are from a study of neurological immune-mediated disorders. Trimming cost V 6 bases and J 5 bases, with 14 bases left between them. Germline V gene sequence: CDR1 SQVTM, CDR2 ANQGSEA. The CDR3 covers 12 residues. Synthesis of cDNA was performed by 5'RACE using 10-nucleotide random UMIs. TCRdb used MiXCR to reprocess the 5' RACE reads, holding one entry per CDR3 protein. The table includes some 25,000 distinct CDR3 sequences, over 6.5% detected once. General study findings and limits: The level of TCR clonal expansion was highest in patients with HTLV-1-associated myelopathy and lowest in multiple sclerosis, where it fell below the level seen in healthy controls.

Volunteers from a blood bank in Maryland, USA, made up the healthy controls. The unsorted libraries originated from 2 million PBMCs kept at -80 C. The sample comprised PBMCs. The chain joins TRBV29-1 to TRBJ2-7; D is ambiguous. The sequence came from a woman aged 35 to 49 in good health. The CDR3 loop reads CSVRRQVNEQYF. The CDR3 DNA reads as TGCAGCGTCCGCCGCCAGGTGAACGAGCAGTACTTC.